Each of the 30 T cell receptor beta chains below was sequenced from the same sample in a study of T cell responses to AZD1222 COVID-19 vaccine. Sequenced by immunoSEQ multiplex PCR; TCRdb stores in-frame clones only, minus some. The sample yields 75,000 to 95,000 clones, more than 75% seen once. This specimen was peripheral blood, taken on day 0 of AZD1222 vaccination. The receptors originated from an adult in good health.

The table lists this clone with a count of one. Written as DNA, the CDR3 is TGTGCCAGCTCCCGACTAGCGTCAGGGGAGCAGTACTTC. This sequence encodes CASSRLASGEQYF. The chain links TRBV3-1 (or the pseudogene TRBV3-2) to TRBJ2-7; 8 positions agree with TRBD2. The CDR3 runs to 13 residues. Germline loops: CDR1 LGHDT, CDR2 YNNKEL (reference sequence). V gave up 8 bases and J gave up 7 bases; unmatched junction bases: 10.

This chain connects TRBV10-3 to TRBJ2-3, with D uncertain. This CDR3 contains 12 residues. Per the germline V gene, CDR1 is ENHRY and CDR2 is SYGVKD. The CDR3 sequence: CATSQVQDTQYF. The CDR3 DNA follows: TGTGCGACGAGTCAGGTACAGGATACGCAGTATTTT.

The DNA of the CDR3 is TGCGCCAGCAGCCAAGATCGGTGGGGGACCTATGGCTACACCTTC. Amino acid sequence: CASSQDRWGTYGYTF. This chain links TRBV4-3 with TRBJ1-2; perhaps TRBD1 as D (5 bases). The CDR3 has 15 residues. V dropped 0 bases and J dropped 4 bases, with 12 bases sitting between them. Germline assignment: CDR1 LGHNA and CDR2 YSLEER.

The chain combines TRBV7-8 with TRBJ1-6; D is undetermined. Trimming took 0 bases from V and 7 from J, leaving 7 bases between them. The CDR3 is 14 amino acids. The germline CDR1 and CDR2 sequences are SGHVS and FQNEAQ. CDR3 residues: CASSLAYGNSPLHF. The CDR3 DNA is TGTGCCAGCAGCTTAGCCTACGGAAATTCACCCCTCCACTTT.

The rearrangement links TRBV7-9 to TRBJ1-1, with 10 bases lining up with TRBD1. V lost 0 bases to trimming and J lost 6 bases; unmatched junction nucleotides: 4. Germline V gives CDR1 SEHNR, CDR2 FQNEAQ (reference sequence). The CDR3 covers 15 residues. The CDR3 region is CASSLATGGSAEAFF. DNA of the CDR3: TGTGCCAGCAGCTTAGCGACAGGGGGCAGCGCTGAAGCTTTCTTT.

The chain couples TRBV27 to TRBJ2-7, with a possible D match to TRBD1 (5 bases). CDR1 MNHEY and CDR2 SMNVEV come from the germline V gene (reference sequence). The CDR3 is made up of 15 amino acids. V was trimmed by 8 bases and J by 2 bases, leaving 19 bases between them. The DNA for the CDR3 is TGTGCCAGCTCCCCTATGCCAGGGCCCACCTACGAGCAGTACTTC. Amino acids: CASSPMPGPTYEQYF.

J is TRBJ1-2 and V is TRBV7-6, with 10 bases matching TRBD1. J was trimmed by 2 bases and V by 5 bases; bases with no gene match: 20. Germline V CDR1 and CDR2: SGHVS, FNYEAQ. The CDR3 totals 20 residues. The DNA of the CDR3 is TGTGCCAGCAGCCCCGGTGGTTATCAGACAGGGGGCATCCCCAACTATGGCTACACCTTC. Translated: CASSPGGYQTGGIPNYGYTF.

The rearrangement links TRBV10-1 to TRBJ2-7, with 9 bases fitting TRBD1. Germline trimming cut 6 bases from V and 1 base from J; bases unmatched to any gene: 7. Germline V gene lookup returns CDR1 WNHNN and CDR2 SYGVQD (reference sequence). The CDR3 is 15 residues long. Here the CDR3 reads CASSGDRERSYEQYF. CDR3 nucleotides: TGCGCCAGCAGCGGGGACAGGGAGAGGTCCTACGAGCAGTACTTC.

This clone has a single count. This chain's CDR3 is CASSLAGGLGGDTQYF. The CDR3 nucleotides are TGTGCCAGCAGTCTAGCGGGGGGTTTGGGAGGGGATACGCAGTATTTT. The genes are TRBV28 and TRBJ2-3; TRBD2 matches at 11 bases. Germline V gene sequence: CDR1 MDHEN, CDR2 SYDVKM. The CDR3 is 16 amino acids. J gave up 6 bases and V 5 bases, and 10 bases lay outside the gene matches.

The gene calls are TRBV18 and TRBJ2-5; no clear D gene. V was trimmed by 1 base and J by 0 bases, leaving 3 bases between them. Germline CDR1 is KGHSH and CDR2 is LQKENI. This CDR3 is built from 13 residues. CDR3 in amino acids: CASSPQDQETQYF. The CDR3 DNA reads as TGTGCCAGCTCACCACAGGACCAAGAGACCCAGTACTTC.

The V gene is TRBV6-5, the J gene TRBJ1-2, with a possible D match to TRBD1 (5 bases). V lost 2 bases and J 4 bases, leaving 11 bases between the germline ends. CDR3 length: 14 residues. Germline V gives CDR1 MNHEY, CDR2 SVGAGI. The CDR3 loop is CASSYGGRGYGYTF. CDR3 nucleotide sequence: TGTGCCAGCAGTTACGGGGGACGAGGCTATGGCTACACCTTC.

The CDR3 sequence: CASSNPRGATNEKLFF. CDR3 sequence (DNA): TGTGCCAGTAGTAACCCCAGGGGCGCAACTAATGAAAAACTGTTTTTT. The chain combines TRBV19 with TRBJ1-4, with D perhaps TRBD1 (6 bases). V was clipped by 4 bases and J by 0 bases, with 12 bases between them. This CDR3 comprises 16 residues. Looked up from germline, CDR1 is LNHDA and CDR2 is SQIVND (reference sequence).

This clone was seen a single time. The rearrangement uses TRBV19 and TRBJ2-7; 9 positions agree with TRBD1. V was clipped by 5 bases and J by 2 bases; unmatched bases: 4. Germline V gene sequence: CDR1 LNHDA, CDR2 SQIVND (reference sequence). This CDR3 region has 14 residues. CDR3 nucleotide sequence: TGTGCCAGTAGTCGGACAGGGGAAACCTACGAGCAGTACTTC. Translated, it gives CASSRTGETYEQYF.

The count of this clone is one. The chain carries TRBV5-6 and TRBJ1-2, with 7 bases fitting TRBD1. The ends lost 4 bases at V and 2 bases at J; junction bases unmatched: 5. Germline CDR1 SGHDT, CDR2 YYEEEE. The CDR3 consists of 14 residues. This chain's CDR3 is CASSPIQGNYGYTF. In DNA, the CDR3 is TGTGCCAGCAGCCCTATACAGGGGAACTATGGCTACACCTTC.

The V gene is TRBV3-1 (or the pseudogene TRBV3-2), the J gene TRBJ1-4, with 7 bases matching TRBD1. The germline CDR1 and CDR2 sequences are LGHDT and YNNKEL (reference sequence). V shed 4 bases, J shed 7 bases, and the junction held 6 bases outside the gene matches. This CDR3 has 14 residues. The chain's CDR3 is CASSPTGSGEKLFF. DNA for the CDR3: TGTGCCAGCAGCCCGACAGGGAGTGGTGAAAAACTGTTTTTT.

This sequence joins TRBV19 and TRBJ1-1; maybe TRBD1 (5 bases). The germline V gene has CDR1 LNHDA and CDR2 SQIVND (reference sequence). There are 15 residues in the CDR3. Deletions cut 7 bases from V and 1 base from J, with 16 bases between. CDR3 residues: CASTPRGVGNTEAFF. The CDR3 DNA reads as TGTGCCAGTACCCCTCGAGGGGTGGGGAACACTGAAGCTTTCTTT.

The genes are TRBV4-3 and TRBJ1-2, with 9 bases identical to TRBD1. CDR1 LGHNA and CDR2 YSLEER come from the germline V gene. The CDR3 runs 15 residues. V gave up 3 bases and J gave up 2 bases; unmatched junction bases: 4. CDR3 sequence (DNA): TGCGCCAGCAGCCAGCGGACAGGGGAAAACTATGGCTACACCTTC. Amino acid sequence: CASSQRTGENYGYTF.

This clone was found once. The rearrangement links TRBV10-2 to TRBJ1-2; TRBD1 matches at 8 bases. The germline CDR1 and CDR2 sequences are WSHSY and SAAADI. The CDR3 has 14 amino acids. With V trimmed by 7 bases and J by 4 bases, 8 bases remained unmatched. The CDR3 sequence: CASTQGAASYGYTF. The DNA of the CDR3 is TGCGCCAGCACCCAGGGGGCCGCTTCCTATGGCTACACCTTC.

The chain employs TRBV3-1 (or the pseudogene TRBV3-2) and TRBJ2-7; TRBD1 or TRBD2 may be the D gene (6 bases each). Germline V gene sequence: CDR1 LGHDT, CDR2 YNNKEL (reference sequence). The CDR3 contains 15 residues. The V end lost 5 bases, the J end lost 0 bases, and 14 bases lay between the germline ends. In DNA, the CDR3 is TGTGCCAGCAGCTATCTACAGGGACTCTCCTACGAGCAGTACTTC. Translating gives CASSYLQGLSYEQYF.

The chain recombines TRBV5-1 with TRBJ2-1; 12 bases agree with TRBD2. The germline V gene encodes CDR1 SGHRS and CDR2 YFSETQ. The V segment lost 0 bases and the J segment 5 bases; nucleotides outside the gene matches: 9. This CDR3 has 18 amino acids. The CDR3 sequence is CASSLVPLAGGPDNEQFF. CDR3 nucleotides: TGCGCCAGCAGCTTGGTCCCCCTAGCGGGGGGGCCCGACAATGAGCAGTTCTTC.

CDR3 nucleotide sequence: TGTGCCAGCAGCGCCCTAGGGGGGGGCGGGGAGCTGTTTTTT. The encoded protein is CASSALGGGGELFF. The rearrangement links TRBV11-3 to TRBJ2-2; TRBD2 might be the D (7 bases). The CDR3 is 14 amino acids. V lost 5 bases, J lost 7 bases, and 14 bases lay in between. Looked up from germline, CDR1 is SGHNT and CDR2 is YENEEA.

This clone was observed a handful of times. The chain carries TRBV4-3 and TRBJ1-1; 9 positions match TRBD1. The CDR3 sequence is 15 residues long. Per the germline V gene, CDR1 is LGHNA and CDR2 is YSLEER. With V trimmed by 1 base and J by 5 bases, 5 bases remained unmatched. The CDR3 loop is CASSQVDRGRTEAFF. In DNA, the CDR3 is TGCGCCAGCAGCCAAGTCGACAGGGGGAGGACTGAAGCTTTCTTT.

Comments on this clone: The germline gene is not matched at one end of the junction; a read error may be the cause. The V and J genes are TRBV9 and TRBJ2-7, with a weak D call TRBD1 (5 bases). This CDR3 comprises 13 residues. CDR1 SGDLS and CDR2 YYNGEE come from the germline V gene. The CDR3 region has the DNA TGTGCCACCAGCTCAGGGTTAAACTACGAGCAGTACTTC. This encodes CATSSGLNYEQYF.

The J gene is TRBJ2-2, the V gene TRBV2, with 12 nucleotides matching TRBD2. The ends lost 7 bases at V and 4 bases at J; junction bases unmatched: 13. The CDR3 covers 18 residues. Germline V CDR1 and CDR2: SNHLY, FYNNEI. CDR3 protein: CASTIWASGGVSTGELFF. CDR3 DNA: TGTGCCAGCACTATCTGGGCTAGCGGGGGGGTGAGCACCGGGGAGCTGTTTTTT.

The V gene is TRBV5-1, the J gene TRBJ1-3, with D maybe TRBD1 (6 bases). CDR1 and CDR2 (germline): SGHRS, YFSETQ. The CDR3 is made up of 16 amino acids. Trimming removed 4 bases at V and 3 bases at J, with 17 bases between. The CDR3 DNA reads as TGCGCCAGCAGCAGCTACCAACAGGGAGTTGGAAACACCATATATTTT. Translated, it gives CASSSYQQGVGNTIYF.

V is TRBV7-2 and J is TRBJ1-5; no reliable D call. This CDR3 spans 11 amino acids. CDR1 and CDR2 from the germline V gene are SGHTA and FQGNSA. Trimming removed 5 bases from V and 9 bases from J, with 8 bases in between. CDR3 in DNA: TGTGCCAGCAGCCCCGGTGGGCCCCAGCATTTT. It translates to CASSPGGPQHF.

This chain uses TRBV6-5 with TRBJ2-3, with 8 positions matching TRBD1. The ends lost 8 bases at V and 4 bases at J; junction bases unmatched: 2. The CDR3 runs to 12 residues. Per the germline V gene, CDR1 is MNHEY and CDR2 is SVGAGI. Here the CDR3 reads CASGQGPDTQYF. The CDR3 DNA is TGTGCCAGCGGACAGGGACCAGATACGCAGTATTTT.

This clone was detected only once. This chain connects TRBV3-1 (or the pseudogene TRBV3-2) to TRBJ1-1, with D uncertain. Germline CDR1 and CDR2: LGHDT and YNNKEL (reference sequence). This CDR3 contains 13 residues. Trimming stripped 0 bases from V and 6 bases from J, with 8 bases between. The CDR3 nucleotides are TGTGCCAGCAGCCAAGATTACCCTCCTGAAGCTTTCTTT. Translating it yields CASSQDYPPEAFF.

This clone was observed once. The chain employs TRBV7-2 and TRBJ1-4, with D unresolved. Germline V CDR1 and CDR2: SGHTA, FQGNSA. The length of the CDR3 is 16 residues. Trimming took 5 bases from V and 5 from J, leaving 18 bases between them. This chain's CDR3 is CASSQTPTAANEKLFF. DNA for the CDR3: TGTGCCAGCAGCCAGACACCCACAGCAGCGAATGAAAAACTGTTTTTT.

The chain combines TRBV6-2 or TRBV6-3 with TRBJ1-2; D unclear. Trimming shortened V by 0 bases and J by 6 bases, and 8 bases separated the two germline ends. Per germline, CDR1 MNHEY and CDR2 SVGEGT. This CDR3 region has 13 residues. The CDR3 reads CASSYSGSHGYTF. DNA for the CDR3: TGTGCCAGCAGTTACTCTGGCAGCCATGGCTACACCTTC.